This TCR beta chain was sequenced in a study of CD8 T cells in ankylosing spondylitis. Notes on the study in general: Reportedly, significant enrichment of disease-linked clones occurred in matched ankylosing spondylitis synovial fluid. Prior work had noted some motif variants in reactive arthritis blood and synovial fluid. In ankylosing spondylitis blood, a motif of 7 to 9 highly homologous TCR beta variants appeared characteristic.

This clonotype was observed many times. The antigen remains unidentified. CDR1 MNHNS and CDR2 SASEGT come from the germline V gene. CDR3 length equals 15 residues. After removal of 10 bases from V and 4 bases from J, the junction contained 12 bases not matched to a gene. Quantitative 5'-RACE with molecular barcodes was used to make the TCR beta libraries. TCRdb reprocessed the 5' RACE reads via MiXCR and lists one record per CDR3 protein. This sample has about 64,000 distinct CDR3 sequences; 6.2% occur once, and the top ten carry 5%. Sequencing was done on a sample of synovial fluid, either unsorted or a sorted T cell fraction (not recorded which). The TCR sequence derives from a male donor with ankylosing spondylitis. This rearrangement joins TRBV6-1 to TRBJ2-2, with 7 nucleotides matching TRBD1. The CDR3, as DNA: TGTGCCACGGACGCCTCCGGGACAGCCACCGGGGAGCTGTTTTTT. This encodes CATDASGTATGELFF.